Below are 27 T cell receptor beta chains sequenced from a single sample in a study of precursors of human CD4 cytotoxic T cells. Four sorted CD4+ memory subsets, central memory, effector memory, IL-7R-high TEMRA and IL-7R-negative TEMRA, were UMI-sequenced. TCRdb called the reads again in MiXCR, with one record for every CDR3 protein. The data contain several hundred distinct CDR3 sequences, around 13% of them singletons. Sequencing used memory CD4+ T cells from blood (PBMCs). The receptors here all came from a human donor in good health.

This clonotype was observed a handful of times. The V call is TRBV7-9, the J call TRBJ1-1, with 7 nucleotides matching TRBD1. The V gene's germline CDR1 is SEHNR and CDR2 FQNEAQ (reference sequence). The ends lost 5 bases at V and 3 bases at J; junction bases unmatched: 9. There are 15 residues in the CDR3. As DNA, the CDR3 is TGTGCCAGCAGCCCCCAGACAGGGCGGGACACTGAAGCTTTCTTT. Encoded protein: CASSPQTGRDTEAFF. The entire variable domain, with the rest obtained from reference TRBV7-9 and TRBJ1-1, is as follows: DTGVSQNPRHKITKRGQNVTFRCDPISEHNRLYWYRQTLGQGPEFLTYFQNEAQLEKSRLLSDRFSAERPKGSFSTLEIQRTEQGDSAMYLCASSPQTGRDTEAFFGQGTRLTVV.

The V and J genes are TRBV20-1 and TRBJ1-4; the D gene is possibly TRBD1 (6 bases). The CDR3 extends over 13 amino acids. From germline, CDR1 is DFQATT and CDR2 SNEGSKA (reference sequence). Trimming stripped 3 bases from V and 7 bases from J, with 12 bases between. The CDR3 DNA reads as TGCAGTGCTAGGTCACAGGGCGGTGAAAAACTGTTTTTT. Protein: CSARSQGGEKLFF.

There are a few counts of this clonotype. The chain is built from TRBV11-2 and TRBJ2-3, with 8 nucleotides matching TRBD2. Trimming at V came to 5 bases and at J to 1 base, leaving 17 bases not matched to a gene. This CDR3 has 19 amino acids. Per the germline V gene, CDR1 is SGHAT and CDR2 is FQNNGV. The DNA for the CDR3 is TGTGCCAGCAGCCAACCGGGACTAGGGAAGGAAGGGGGCACAGATACGCAGTATTTT. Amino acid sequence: CASSQPGLGKEGGTDTQYF.

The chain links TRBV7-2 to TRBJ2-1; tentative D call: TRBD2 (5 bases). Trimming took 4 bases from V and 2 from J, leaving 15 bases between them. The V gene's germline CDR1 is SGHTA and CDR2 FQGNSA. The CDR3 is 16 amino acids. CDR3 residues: CASSSNPGITYNEQFF. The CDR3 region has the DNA TGTGCCAGCAGCTCAAATCCCGGGATAACCTACAATGAGCAGTTCTTC.

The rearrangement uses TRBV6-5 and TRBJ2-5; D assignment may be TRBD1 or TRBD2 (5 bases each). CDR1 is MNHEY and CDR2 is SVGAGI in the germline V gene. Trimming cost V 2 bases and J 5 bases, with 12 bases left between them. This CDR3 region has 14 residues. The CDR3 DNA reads TGTGCCAGCAGTTACCAGGGACCAACGGAGACCCAGTACTTC. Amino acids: CASSYQGPTETQYF.

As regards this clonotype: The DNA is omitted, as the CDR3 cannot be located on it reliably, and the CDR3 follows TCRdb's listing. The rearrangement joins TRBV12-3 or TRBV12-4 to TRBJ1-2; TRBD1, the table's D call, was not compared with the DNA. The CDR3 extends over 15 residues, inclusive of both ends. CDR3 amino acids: CASSSSDRLNYGYTF.

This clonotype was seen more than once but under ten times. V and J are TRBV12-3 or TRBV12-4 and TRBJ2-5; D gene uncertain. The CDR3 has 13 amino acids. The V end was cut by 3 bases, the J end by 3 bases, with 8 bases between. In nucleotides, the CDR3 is TGTGCCAGCAGTTTCCGCGGAGAAGAGACCCAGTACTTC. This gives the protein CASSFRGEETQYF.

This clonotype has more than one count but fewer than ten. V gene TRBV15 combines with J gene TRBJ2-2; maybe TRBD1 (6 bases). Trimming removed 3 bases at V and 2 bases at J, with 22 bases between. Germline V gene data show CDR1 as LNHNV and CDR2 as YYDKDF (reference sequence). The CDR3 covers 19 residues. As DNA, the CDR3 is TGTGCCACCAGCAGCCCCCGGTGGGGGCGGTTAACTAACACCGGGGAGCTGTTTTTT. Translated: CATSSPRWGRLTNTGELFF. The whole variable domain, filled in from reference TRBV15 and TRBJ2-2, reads DAMVIQNPRYQVTQFGKPVTLSCSQTLNHNVMYWYQQKSSQAPKLLFHYYDKDFNNEADTPDNFQSRRPNTSFCFLDIRSPGLGDTAMYLCATSSPRWGRLTNTGELFFGEGSRLTVL.

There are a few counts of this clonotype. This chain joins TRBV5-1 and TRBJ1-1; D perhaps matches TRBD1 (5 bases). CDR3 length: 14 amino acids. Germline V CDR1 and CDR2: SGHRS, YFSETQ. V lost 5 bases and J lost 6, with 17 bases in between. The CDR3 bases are TGCGCCAGCAGTTCGTCCGGGGGGAGACCTGAAGCTTTCTTT. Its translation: CASSSSGGRPEAFF. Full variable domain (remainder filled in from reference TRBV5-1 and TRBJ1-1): KAGVTQTPRYLIKTRGQQVTLSCSPISGHRSVSWYQQTPGQGLQFLFEYFSETQRNKGNFPGRFSGRQFSNSRSEMNVSTLELGDSALYLCASSSSGGRPEAFFGQGTRLTVV.

The CDR3 loop is CSASLRNLDEQYF. DNA for the CDR3: TGCAGTGCTAGCCTAAGAAATTTGGACGAGCAGTACTTC. The chain links TRBV20-1 to TRBJ2-7; D gene unclear. The CDR3 spans 13 residues. Germline V gives CDR1 DFQATT, CDR2 SNEGSKA (reference sequence). Trimming took 3 bases from V and 5 from J, leaving 14 bases between them.

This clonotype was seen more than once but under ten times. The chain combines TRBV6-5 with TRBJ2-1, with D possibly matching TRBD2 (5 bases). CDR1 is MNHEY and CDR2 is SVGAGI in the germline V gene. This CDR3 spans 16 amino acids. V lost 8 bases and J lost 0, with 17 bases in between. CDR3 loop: CASHSGGLSSYNEQFF. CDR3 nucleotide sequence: TGTGCCAGCCATTCAGGCGGGCTAAGCTCCTACAATGAGCAGTTCTTC.

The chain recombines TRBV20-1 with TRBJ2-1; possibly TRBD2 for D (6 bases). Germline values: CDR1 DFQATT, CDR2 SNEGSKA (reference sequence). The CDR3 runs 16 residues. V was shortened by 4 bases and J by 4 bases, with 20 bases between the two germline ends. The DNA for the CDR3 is TGCAGTGCTACAAGACCCGGGAGTTATGGATACAATGAGCAGTTCTTC. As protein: CSATRPGSYGYNEQFF.

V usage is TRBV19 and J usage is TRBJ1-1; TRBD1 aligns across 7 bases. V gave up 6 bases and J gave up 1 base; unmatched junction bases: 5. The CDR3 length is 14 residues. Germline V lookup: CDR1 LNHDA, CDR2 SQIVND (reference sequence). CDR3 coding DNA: TGTGCCAGTAGCCGACAGGGAGGGAACACTGAAGCTTTCTTT. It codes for CASSRQGGNTEAFF.

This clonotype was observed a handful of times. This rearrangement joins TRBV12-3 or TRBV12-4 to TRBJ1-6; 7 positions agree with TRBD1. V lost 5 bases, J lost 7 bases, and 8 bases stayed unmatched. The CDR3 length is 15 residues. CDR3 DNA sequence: TGTGCCAGCAGTCCCGCCGGGACAGCGAATTCACCCCTCCACTTT. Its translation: CASSPAGTANSPLHF.

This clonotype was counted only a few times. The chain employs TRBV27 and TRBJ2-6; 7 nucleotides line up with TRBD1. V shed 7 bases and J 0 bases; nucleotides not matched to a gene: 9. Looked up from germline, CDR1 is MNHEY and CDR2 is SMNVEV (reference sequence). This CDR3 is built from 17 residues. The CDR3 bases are TGTGCCAGCACCCAGAGGGGGCTAAACTCTGGGGCCAACGTCCTGACTTTC. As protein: CASTQRGLNSGANVLTF.

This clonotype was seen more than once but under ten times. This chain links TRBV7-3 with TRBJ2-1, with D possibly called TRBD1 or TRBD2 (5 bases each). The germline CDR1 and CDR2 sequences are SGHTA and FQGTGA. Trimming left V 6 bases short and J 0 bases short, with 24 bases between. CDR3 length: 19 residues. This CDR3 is CASRYRDREPDSSYNEQFF. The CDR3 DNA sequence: TGTGCCAGCAGATACCGGGACCGAGAACCCGATAGCTCCTACAATGAGCAGTTCTTC.

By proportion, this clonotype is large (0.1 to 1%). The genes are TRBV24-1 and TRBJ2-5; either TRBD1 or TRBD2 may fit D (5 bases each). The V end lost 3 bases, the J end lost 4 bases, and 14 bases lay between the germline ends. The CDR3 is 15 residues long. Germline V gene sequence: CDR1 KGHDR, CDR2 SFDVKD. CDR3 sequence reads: CATSDPTRGVETQYF. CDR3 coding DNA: TGTGCCACCAGTGATCCTACCCGGGGCGTAGAGACCCAGTACTTC.

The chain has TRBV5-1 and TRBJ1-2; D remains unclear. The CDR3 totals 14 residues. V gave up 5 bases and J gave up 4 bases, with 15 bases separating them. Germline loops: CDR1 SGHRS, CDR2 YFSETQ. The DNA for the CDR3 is TGCGCCAGCAGTAACACCGAAGTCGGCTATGGCTACACCTTC. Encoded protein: CASSNTEVGYGYTF. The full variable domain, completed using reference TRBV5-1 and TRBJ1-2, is KAGVTQTPRYLIKTRGQQVTLSCSPISGHRSVSWYQQTPGQGLQFLFEYFSETQRNKGNFPGRFSGRQFSNSRSEMNVSTLELGDSALYLCASSNTEVGYGYTFGSGTRLTVV.

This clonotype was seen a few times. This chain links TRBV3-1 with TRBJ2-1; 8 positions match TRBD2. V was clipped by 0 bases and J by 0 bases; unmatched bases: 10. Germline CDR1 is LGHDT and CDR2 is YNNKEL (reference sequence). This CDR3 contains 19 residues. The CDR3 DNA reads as TGTGCCAGCAGCCAAGATAGGTTACTAGCGGATAGCTCCTACAATGAGCAGTTCTTC. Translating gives CASSQDRLLADSSYNEQFF.

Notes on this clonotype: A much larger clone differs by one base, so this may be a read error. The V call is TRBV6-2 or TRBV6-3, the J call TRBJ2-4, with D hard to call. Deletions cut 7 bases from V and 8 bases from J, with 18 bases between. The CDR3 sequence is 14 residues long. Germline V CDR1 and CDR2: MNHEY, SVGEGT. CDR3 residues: CASTTTAPWDIQYF. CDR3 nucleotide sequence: TGTGCCAGCACCACCACAGCTCCCTGGGACATTCAGTACTTC.

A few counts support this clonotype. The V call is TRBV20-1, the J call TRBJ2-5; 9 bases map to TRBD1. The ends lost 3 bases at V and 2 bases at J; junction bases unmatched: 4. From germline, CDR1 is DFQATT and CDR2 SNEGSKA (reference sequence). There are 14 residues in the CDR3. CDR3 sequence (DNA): TGCAGTGCTAGGGAAGGACAGGGGCAAGAGACCCAGTACTTC. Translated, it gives CSAREGQGQETQYF.

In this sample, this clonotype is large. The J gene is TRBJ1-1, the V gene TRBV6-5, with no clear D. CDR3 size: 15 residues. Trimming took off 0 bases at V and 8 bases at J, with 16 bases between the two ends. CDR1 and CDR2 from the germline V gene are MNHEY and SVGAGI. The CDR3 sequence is CASSYSKGRSSEAFF. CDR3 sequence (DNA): TGTGCCAGCAGTTACTCGAAAGGGAGATCATCGGAAGCTTTCTTT.

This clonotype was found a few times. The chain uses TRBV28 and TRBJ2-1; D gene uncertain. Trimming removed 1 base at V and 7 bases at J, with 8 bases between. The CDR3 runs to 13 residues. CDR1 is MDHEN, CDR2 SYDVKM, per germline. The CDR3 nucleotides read TGTGCCAGCAGTTTATACCTGAAAAATGAGCAGTTCTTC. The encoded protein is CASSLYLKNEQFF.

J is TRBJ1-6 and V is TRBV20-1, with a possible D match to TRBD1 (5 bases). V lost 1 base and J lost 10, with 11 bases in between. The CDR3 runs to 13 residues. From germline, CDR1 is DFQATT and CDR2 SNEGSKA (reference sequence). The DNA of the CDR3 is TGCAGTGCTAGAGGCAGGACAAGCTCACCCCTCCACTTT. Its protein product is CSARGRTSSPLHF.

Here the CDR3 reads CSALTRPLDTQYF. CDR3 bases: TGCAGTGCCCTAACCCGGCCGCTGGATACGCAGTATTTT. The genes are TRBV20-1 and TRBJ2-3; D ambiguous. V was pared by 6 bases and J by 6 bases, with 16 bases between. CDR1 and CDR2 from the germline V gene are DFQATT and SNEGSKA (reference sequence). The CDR3 runs to 13 residues.

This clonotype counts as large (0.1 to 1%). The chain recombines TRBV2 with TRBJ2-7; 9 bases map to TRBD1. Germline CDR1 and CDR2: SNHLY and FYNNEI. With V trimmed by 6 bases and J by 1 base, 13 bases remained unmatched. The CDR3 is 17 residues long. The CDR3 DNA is TGTGCCAGCAGGGTCCCGGGACAGGGTCGAGGGTCCTACGAGCAGTACTTC. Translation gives CASRVPGQGRGSYEQYF.

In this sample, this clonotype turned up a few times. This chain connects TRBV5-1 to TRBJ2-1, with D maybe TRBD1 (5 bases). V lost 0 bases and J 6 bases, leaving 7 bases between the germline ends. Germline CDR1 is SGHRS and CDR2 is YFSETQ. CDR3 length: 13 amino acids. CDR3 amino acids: CASSLGGSNEQFF. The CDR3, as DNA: TGCGCCAGCAGCTTGGGGGGCAGCAATGAGCAGTTCTTC. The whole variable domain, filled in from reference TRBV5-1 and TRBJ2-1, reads KAGVTQTPRYLIKTRGQQVTLSCSPISGHRSVSWYQQTPGQGLQFLFEYFSETQRNKGNFPGRFSGRQFSNSRSEMNVSTLELGDSALYLCASSLGGSNEQFFGPGTRLTVL.